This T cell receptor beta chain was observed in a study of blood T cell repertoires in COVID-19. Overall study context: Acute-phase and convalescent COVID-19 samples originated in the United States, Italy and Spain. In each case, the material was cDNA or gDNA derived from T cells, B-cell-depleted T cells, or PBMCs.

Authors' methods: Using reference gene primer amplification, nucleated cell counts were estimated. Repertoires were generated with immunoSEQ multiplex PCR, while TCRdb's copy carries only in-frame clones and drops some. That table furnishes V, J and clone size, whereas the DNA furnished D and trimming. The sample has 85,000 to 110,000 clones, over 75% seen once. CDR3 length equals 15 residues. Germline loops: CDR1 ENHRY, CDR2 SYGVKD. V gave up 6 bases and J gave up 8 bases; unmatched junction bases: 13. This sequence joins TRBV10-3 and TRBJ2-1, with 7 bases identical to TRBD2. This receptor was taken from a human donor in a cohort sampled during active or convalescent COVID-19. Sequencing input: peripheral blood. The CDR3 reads CAISQGLVNKDEQFF. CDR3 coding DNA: TGTGCCATCAGCCAAGGACTAGTTAATAAGGATGAGCAGTTCTTC.